The present T cell receptor beta chain was sequenced within a study of graft-versus-host responses after intestinal transplantation. Study information: Recipients received multivisceral, liver-intestinal, or isolated intestinal transplants. Every transplant recipient was induced with anti-thymocyte globulin, then maintained on tacrolimus and steroids for approximately three years. Study results and caveats: Early post-transplant HvG declines tracked with peak circulating GvH clone levels.

Repertoires were generated with immunoSEQ multiplex PCR, while TCRdb's copy carries only in-frame clones and drops some. Among 30,000 to 40,000 clones listed, around 94% were seen once. A word on this clone: No antigen is known for it.

This CDR3 contains 17 residues. Trimming removed 10 bases from V and 4 bases from J, with 29 bases in between. CDR1 is SNHLY, CDR2 FYNNEI, per germline. V usage is TRBV2 and J usage is TRBJ2-7, with D possibly being TRBD1 or TRBD2 (5 bases each). The sequence was collected from a human patient who received an intestinal transplant, so some T cells may come from the graft donor. Material: PBMCs, obtained 16 days after intestinal transplant. The CDR3 coding sequence is TGTGCCATCACCAAAACCGAGACGCAAAGAGAGGGGTACGAGCAGTACTTC. This gives the protein CAITKTETQREGYEQYF.